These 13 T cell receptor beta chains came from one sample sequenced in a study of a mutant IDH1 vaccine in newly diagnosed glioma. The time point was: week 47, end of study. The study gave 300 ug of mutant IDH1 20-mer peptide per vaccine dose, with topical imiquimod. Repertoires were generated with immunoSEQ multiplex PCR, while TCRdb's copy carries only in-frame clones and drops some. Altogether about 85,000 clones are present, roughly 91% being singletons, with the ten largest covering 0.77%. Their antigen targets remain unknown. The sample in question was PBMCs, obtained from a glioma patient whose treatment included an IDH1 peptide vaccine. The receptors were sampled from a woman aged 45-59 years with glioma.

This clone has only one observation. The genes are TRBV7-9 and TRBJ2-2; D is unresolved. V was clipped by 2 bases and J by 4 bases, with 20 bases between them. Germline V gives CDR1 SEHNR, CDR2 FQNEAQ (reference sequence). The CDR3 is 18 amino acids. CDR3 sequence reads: CASSLRKIPTASTGELFF. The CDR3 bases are TGTGCCAGCAGCTTAAGAAAAATTCCAACTGCGTCCACCGGGGAGCTGTTTTTT.

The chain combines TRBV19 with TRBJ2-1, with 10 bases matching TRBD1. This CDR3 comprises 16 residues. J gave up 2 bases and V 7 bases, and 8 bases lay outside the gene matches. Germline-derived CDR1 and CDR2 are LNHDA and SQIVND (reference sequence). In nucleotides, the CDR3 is TGTGCCAGTACCCTAACCGGGACAGGGGCCTACAATGAGCAGTTCTTC. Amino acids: CASTLTGTGAYNEQFF. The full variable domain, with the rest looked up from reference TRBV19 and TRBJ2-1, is DGGITQSPKYLFRKEGQNVTLSCEQNLNHDAMYWYRQDPGQGLRLIYYSQIVNDFQKGDIAEGYSVSREKKESFPLTVTSAQKNPTAFYLCASTLTGTGAYNEQFFGPGTRLTVL.

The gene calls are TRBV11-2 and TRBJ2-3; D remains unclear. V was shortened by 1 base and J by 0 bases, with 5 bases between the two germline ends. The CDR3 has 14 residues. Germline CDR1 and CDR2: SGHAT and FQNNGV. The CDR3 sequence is CASSLVLSTDTQYF. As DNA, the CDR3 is TGTGCCAGCAGCTTAGTGCTAAGCACAGATACGCAGTATTTT.

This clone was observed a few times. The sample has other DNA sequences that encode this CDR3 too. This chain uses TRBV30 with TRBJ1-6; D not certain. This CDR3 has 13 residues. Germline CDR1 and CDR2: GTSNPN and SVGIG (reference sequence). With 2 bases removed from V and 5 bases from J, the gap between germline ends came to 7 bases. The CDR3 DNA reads TGTGCCTGGAGTTTACAGAATAATTCACCCCTCCACTTT. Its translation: CAWSLQNNSPLHF.

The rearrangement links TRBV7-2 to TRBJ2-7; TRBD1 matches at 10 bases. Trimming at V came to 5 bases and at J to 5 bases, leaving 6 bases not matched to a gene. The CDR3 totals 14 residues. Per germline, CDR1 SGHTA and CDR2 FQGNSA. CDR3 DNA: TGTGCCAGCAGCAGGGACAGGGGCTCTAACGAGCAGTACTTC. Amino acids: CASSRDRGSNEQYF.

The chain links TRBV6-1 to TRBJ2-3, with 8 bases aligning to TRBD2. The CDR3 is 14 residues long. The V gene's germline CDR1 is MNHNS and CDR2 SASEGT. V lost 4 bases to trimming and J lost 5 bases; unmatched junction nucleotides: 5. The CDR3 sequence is CASSGAGAEDTQYF. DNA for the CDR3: TGTGCCAGCAGTGGAGCGGGGGCGGAAGATACGCAGTATTTT.

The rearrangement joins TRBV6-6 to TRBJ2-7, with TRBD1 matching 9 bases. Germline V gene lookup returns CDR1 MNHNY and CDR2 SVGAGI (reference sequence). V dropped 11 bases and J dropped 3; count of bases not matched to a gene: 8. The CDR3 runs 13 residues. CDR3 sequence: CAGGQGSYYEQYF. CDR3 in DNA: TGTGCCGGAGGACAGGGGTCTTACTACGAGCAGTACTTC.

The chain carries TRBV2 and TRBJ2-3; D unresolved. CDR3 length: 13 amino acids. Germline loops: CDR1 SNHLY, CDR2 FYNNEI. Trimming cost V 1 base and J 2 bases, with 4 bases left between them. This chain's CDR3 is CASSEVTTDTQYF. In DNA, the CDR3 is TGTGCCAGCAGTGAAGTCACCACAGATACGCAGTATTTT.

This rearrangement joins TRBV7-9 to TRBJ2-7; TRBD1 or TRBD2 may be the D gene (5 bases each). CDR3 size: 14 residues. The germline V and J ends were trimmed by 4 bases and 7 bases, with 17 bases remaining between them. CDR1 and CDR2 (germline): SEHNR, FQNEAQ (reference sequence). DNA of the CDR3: TGTGCCAGCAGCTCCTTACCGGGGACGGGGGAGCAGTACTTC. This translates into CASSSLPGTGEQYF.

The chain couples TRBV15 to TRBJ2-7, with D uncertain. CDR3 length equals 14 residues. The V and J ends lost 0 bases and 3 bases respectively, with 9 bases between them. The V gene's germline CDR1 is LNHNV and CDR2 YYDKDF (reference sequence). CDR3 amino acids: CATSRDRSIYEQYF. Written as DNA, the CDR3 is TGTGCCACCAGCAGAGATCGAAGCATCTACGAGCAGTACTTC. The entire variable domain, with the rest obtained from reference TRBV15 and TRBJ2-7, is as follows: DAMVIQNPRYQVTQFGKPVTLSCSQTLNHNVMYWYQQKSSQAPKLLFHYYDKDFNNEADTPDNFQSRRPNTSFCFLDIRSPGLGDTAMYLCATSRDRSIYEQYFGPGTRLTVT.

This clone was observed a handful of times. CDR3 in amino acids: CASSLAGGFRGDTQYF. Here the CDR3 DNA reads TGTGCCAGCAGCTTAGCGGGGGGGTTTAGGGGAGATACGCAGTATTTT. This chain connects TRBV11-2 to TRBJ2-3; TRBD2 matches at 8 bases. There are 16 residues in the CDR3. J lost 5 bases, V lost 1 base, and 8 bases had no gene match. Germline lookup yields CDR1 SGHAT and CDR2 FQNNGV.

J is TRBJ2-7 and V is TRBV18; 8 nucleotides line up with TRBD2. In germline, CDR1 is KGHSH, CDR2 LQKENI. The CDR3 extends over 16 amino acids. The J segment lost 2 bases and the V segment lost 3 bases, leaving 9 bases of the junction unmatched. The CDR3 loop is CASSPRTGGATYEQYF. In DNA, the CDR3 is TGTGCCAGCTCACCGAGAACGGGGGGGGCAACCTACGAGCAGTACTTC.

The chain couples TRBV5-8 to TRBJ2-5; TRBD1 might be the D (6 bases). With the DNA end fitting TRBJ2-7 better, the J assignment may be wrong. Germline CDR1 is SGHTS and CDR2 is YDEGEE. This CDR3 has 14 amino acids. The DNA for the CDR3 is TGTGCCAGCAGCTTCGCAGGGGAGAACTACGAGCAGTACTTC. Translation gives CASSFAGENYEQYF.